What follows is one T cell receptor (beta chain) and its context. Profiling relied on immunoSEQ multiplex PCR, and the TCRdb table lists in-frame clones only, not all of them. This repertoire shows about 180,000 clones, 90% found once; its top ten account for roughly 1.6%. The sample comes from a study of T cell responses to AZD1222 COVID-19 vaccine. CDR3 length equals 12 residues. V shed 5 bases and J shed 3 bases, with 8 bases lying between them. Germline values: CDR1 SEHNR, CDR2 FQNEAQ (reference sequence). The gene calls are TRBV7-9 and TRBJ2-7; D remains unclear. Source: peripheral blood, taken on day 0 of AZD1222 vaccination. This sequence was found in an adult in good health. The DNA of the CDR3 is TGTGCCAGCAGCCTCCTTGGCTACGAGCAGTACTTC. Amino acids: CASSLLGYEQYF.